What follows is one T cell receptor (beta chain) and its context. This sample was taken from a study of long-term antiretroviral therapy in people with HIV. A v3.0 immunoSEQ assay was performed at survey level. Some clones are missing from TCRdb's copy, which holds only in-frame ones; the method was immunoSEQ multiplex PCR. The table shows tens of thousands of clones, with 95% occurring only once. Source: unsorted PBMCs, taken 5.3 years after starting antiretroviral therapy. The sequence derives from a man between 50 and 59 years old with HIV.

CDR3 sequence reads: CAISAVVGGGYTF. The CDR3 nucleotides read TGTGCCATCAGTGCCGTGGTCGGCGGTGGCTACACCTTC. The chain joins TRBV10-3 to TRBJ1-2; no clear D gene. This CDR3 is built from 13 residues. Germline loops: CDR1 ENHRY, CDR2 SYGVKD. The V and J ends lost 4 bases and 7 bases respectively, with 13 bases between them.